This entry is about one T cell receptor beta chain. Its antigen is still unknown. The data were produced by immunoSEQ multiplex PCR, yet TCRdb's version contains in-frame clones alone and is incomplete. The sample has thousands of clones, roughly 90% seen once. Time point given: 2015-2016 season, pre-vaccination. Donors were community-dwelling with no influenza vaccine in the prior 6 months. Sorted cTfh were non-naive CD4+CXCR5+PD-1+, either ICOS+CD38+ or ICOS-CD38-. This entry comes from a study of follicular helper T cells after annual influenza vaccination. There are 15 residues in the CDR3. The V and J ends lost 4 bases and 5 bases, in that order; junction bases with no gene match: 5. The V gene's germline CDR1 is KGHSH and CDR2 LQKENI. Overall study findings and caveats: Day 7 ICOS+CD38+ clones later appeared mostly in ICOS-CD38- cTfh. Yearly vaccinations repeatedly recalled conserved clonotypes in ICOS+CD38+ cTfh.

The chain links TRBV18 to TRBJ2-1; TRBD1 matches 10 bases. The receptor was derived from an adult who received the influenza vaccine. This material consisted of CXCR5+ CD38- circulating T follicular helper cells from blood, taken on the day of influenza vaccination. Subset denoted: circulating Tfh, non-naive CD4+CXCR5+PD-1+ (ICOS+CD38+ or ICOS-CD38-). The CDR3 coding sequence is TGTGCCAGCTCACGAGGACAGGGGGGGGACAATGAGCAGTTCTTC. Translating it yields CASSRGQGGDNEQFF.